This entry describes one TCR beta chain. V lost 9 bases and J 1 base, leaving 12 bases between the germline ends. This CDR3 comprises 13 residues. Looked up from germline, CDR1 is LNHDA and CDR2 is SQIVND (reference sequence). These data belong to a study of cytomegalovirus exposure and HLA in healthy donors. Healthy donors of bone marrow made up the group. PCR involved 60 Vbeta and 13 Jbeta primers. The assay was immunoSEQ multiplex PCR, and TCRdb's table has in-frame clones only and misses some. The profile shows 100,000 to 150,000 clones, 17% of them singletons. This clonotype was obtained from a female donor in good health and CMV-seropositive. Material: PBMCs. The rearrangement joins TRBV19 to TRBJ1-1, with D perhaps matching TRBD1 (5 bases). CDR3 protein: CASSGLANTEAFF. The CDR3 DNA reads TGTGCCAGCTCAGGGTTGGCGAACACTGAAGCTTTCTTT.